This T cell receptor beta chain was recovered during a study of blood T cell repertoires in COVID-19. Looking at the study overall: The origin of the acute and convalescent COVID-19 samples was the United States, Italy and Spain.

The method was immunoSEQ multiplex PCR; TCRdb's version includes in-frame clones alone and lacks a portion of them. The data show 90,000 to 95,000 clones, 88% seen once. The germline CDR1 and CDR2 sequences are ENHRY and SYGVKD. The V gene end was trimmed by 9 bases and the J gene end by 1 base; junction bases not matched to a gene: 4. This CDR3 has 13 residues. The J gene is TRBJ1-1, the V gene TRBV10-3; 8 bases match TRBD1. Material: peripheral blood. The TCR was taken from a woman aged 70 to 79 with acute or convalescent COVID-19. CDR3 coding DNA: TGTGCCATTAAGGACAGGGAGAACACTGAAGCTTTCTTT. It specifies CAIKDRENTEAFF.